Below are 14 T cell receptor beta chains sequenced from a single sample in a study of ipilimumab plus nivolumab after autologous stem cell transplantation. TCRdb's table, derived via immunoSEQ multiplex PCR, lists solely in-frame clones and lacks some. The table has 17,000 or so clones, under 85% seen once; the top ten hold 35% to 45%. The sample in question was PBMCs, obtained in a trial of ipilimumab plus nivolumab as post-transplant consolidation. These receptors originate from a male donor with diffuse large B-cell lymphoma.

This clone was counted a few times. The V gene is TRBV2, the J gene TRBJ2-7, with 8 bases that match TRBD1. Trimming at V came to 5 bases and at J to 4 bases, leaving 4 bases not matched to a gene. This CDR3 has 13 amino acids. Germline CDR1 SNHLY, CDR2 FYNNEI. The CDR3 nucleotides read TGTGCCAGCAGTCGCGACAGGGGTTACGAGCAGTACTTC. Translating gives CASSRDRGYEQYF.

The chain recombines TRBV27 with TRBJ2-1; maybe TRBD2 (5 bases). CDR1 and CDR2 (germline): MNHEY, SMNVEV (reference sequence). This CDR3 is built from 16 residues. V lost 2 bases and J lost 4, with 15 bases in between. The CDR3 DNA reads TGTGCCAGCAGTTTAGTTGGAGGATCCCCTTACAATGAGCAGTTCTTC. Its protein product is CASSLVGGSPYNEQFF.

This clone was picked up a small number of times. CDR3 sequence (DNA): TGTGCCAGCCTAACGAACACTGAAGCTTTCTTT. Translation gives CASLTNTEAFF. The chain is built from TRBV6-1 and TRBJ1-1; D not certain. V gave up 8 bases and J gave up 1 base, with 5 bases separating them. The CDR3 is 11 amino acids. Germline CDR1 reads MNHNS; CDR2 reads SASEGT.

This clone occurred once. J is TRBJ1-6 and V is TRBV6-1, with 8 bases lining up with TRBD1. The CDR3 has 13 residues. Germline CDR1 MNHNS, CDR2 SASEGT. The V and J ends lost 6 bases and 13 bases, in that order; junction bases with no gene match: 8. CDR3 residues: CASRSGQGGPLHF. Here the CDR3 DNA reads TGTGCCAGCAGGTCCGGACAGGGTGGTCCCCTCCACTTT.

The chain links TRBV6-1 to TRBJ2-7; D is possibly TRBD1 or TRBD2 (6 bases each). The CDR3 extends over 12 amino acids. V dropped 8 bases and J dropped 7 bases, with 15 bases sitting between them. Germline V gene sequence: CDR1 MNHNS, CDR2 SASEGT. For the CDR3, the DNA is TGTGCCAGCGATCATCGAGGGGGGGAGCAGTACTTC. Its protein product is CASDHRGGEQYF.

The gene calls are TRBV7-2 and TRBJ1-1; TRBD1 matches 10 bases. V shed 1 base, J shed 1 base, and the junction held 12 bases outside the gene matches. CDR1 is SGHTA and CDR2 is FQGNSA in the germline V gene. The CDR3 totals 19 residues. In DNA, the CDR3 is TGTGCCAGCAGCTTAGGTCCCCACAAGAGACAGGGGGCGAACACTGAAGCTTTCTTT. It translates to CASSLGPHKRQGANTEAFF.

The chain combines TRBV4-2 with TRBJ2-7, with 10 bases lining up with TRBD1. This CDR3 region has 18 residues. After removal of 1 base from V and 1 base from J, the junction contained 10 bases not matched to a gene. The V gene's germline CDR1 is LGHNA and CDR2 YNFKEQ. CDR3 DNA sequence: TGTGCCAGCAGCCAAGGGCCGGGACAGGGGATAGAATCCTACGAGCAGTACTTC. Its translation is CASSQGPGQGIESYEQYF.

This chain uses TRBV18 with TRBJ2-2; D unclear. V shed 6 bases and J shed 1 base, with 12 bases lying between them. The CDR3 spans 15 residues. Germline V gene lookup returns CDR1 KGHSH and CDR2 LQKENI. The CDR3 DNA reads TGTGCCAGCTCCCCCCGGCCGGAGAACACCGGGGAGCTGTTTTTT. Translation: CASSPRPENTGELFF.

This clone turned up a few times. This chain joins TRBV28 and TRBJ1-2; 8 bases map to TRBD1. With V trimmed by 5 bases and J by 7 bases, 12 bases remained unmatched. CDR1 is MDHEN, CDR2 SYDVKM, per germline. CDR3 length equals 15 residues. The CDR3 here is CASSPLRQGRRGYTF. The CDR3 region has the DNA TGTGCCAGCAGTCCCTTAAGACAGGGGAGACGTGGCTACACCTTC.

V and J are TRBV7-9 and TRBJ1-1; D perhaps matches TRBD1 (5 bases). V was shortened by 6 bases and J by 8 bases, with 16 bases between the two germline ends. This CDR3 has 13 residues. Germline assignment: CDR1 SEHNR and CDR2 FQNEAQ (reference sequence). The CDR3 nucleotides read TGTGCCAGCAGTCCCGGGACCGGGCAGGAAGCTTTCTTT. Protein: CASSPGTGQEAFF.

This chain connects TRBV5-8 to TRBJ2-5, with TRBD2 matching over 7 bases. Germline V gene data show CDR1 as SGHTS and CDR2 as YDEGEE. CDR3 length equals 16 residues. With V trimmed by 4 bases and J by 5 bases, 14 bases remained unmatched. CDR3 sequence (DNA): TGTGCCAGCAGCCCTCCTCTCGCGGGAGTAGGCGAGACCCAGTACTTC. Translation: CASSPPLAGVGETQYF.

The chain links TRBV5-4 to TRBJ2-7; 8 bases agree with TRBD1. The last part of the DNA fits TRBJ2-5 better; the J call may be wrong. Germline V gene data show CDR1 as SGHNT and CDR2 as YYREEE (reference sequence). This CDR3 has 15 residues. CDR3 sequence (DNA): TGTGCCAGCTCATCTTTAGAGGACAGGGAGGAGACCCAGTACTTC. Its protein product is CASSSLEDREETQYF.

This clone has just one count. The chain is built from TRBV7-9 and TRBJ1-6; TRBD1 is a possible D gene (5 bases). The CDR3 spans 15 residues. Germline V gene lookup returns CDR1 SEHNR and CDR2 FQNEAQ (reference sequence). The V gene lost 1 base and the J gene lost 6 bases, with 10 bases spanning the gap. The CDR3 loop is CASSLDWGSNSPLHF. In DNA form, the CDR3 reads TGTGCCAGCAGCTTAGATTGGGGGTCTAATTCACCCCTCCACTTT.

J is TRBJ1-2 and V is TRBV7-6; D ambiguous. V dropped 1 base and J dropped 7 bases, with 4 bases sitting between them. The CDR3 sequence is 11 residues long. Germline-derived CDR1 and CDR2 are SGHVS and FNYEAQ. CDR3 sequence reads: CASSLGGGYTF. DNA of the CDR3: TGTGCCAGCAGCTTAGGGGGTGGCTACACCTTC.